Sequencing of this T cell receptor (beta chain) was carried out in a study of somatic mutations in cytotoxic T cells in rheumatoid arthritis. Study findings and constraints: It was found that CD8+ T-cell clonality in rheumatoid arthritis patients did not differ significantly from that in age-matched healthy controls. Unknown were the antigen targets of the expanded CD8+ clones. More than 20% of CD8+ cells belonged to the largest clone in about an eighth of the 65 patients.

Clones were read by immunoSEQ multiplex PCR, and TCRdb kept only the in-frame ones, dropping some. Counted here are 12,000 or so clones, around 70% occurring once; the ten biggest clones make up approximately 9.4%. This clone was observed a single time. Antigen: not known. The specimen sequenced was CD8+ T cells sorted from blood. This clonotype originated in a man in his 70s in good health.

The CDR3 is CASSLPIGRDNEQYF. The CDR3 coding sequence is TGTGCCAGCAGCTTACCGATCGGGAGAGATAACGAGCAGTACTTC. The chain is built from TRBV7-9 and TRBJ2-7; D might be TRBD2 (6 bases). V lost 2 bases to trimming and J lost 5 bases, with 16 bases between them. This CDR3 is built from 15 residues. CDR1 SEHNR and CDR2 FQNEAQ come from the germline V gene (reference sequence).